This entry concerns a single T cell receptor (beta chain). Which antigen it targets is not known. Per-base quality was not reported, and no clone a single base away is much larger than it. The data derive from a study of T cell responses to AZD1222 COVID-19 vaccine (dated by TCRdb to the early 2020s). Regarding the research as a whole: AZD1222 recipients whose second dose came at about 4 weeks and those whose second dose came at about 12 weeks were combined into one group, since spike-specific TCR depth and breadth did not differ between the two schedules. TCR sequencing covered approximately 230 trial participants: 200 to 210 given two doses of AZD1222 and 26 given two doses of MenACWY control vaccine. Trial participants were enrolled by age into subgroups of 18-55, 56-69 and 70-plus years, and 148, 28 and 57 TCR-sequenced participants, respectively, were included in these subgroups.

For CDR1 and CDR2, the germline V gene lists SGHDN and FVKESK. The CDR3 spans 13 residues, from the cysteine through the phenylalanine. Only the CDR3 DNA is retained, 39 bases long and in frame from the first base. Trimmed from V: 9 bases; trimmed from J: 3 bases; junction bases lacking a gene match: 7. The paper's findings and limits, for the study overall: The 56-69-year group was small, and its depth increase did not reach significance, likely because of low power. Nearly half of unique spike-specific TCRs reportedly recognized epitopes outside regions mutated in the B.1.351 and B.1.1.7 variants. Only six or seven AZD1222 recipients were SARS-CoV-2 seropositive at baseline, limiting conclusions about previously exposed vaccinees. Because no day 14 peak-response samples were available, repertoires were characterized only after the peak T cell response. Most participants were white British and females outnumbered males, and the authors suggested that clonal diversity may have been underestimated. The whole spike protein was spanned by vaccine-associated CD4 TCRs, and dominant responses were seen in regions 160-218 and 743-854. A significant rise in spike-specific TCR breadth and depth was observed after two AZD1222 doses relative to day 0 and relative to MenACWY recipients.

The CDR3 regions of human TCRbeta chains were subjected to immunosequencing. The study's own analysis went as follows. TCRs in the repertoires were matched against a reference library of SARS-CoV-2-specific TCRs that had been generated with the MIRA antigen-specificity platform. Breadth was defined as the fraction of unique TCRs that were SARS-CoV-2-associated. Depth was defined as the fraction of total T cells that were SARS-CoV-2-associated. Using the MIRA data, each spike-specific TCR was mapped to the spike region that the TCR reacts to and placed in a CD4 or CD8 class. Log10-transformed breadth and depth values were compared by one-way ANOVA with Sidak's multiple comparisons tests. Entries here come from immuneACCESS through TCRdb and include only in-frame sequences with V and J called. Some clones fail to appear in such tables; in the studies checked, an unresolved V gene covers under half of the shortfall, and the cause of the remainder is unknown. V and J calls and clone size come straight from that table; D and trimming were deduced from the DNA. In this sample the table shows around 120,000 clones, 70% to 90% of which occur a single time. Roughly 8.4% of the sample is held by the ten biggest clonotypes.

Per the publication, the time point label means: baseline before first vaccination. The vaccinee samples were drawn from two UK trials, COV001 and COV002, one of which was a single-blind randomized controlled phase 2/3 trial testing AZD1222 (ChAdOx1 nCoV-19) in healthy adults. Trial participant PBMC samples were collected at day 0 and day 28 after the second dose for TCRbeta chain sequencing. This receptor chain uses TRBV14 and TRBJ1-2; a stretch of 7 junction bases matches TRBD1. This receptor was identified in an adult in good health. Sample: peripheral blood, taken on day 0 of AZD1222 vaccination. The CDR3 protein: CARGGDRHYGYTF. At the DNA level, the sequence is TGTGCCAGGGGGGGGGACAGACACTATGGCTACACCTTC.